Listed below are T cell receptor beta chains from one sample, sequenced in a study of shared clonotypes between healthy human individuals. Data came from immunoSEQ multiplex PCR; TCRdb stores just in-frame clones and leaves some out. The sample yields around 2,000,000 clones, roughly 94% seen once. The sample consisted of naive CD8+ T cells sorted from blood. The receptors derive from a man in his late teens or twenties in good health. CDR3s include the opening cysteine and the closing phenylalanine or tryptophan. Clone sizes are given selectively: once, few, many, or a class where the clone is expanded.

v_call	j_call	clone_size	cdr3_aa
TRBV11-2	TRBJ2-3	-	CASSPGGAGADTQYF
TRBV5-6	TRBJ2-7	-	CASSWGTSTYEQYF
TRBV7-9	TRBJ2-1	once	CASSQTAGFQYNEQFF
TRBV2	TRBJ1-2	-	CASPAERQFYGYTF
TRBV9	TRBJ2-3	-	CASSVESGEGSTDTQYF
TRBV9	TRBJ2-7	once	CASSPGQGPEQYF
TRBV30	TRBJ1-1	few	CAWSVVGMNTEAFF
TRBV27	TRBJ2-1	-	CASSLADWTVNEQFF
TRBV14	TRBJ1-1	-	CASSQEFTEAFF
TRBV19	TRBJ2-7	-	CASSMGLAGEVEQYF
TRBV28	TRBJ2-6	-	CASSWDRPRVTGANVLTF
TRBV4-3	TRBJ2-1	-	CASSQESGTLAYNEQFF
TRBV28	TRBJ1-2	-	CASSLEGAVLTAVLGYGYTF
TRBV30	TRBJ1-1	-	CAWVRRENTEAFF
TRBV30	TRBJ2-7	-	CAWSPGIPYEQYF
TRBV5-4	TRBJ2-7	-	CASSLDPETYEQYF
TRBV5-1	TRBJ2-7	-	CASSLVGGSYEQYF
TRBV2	TRBJ2-5	-	CASSLVQGAWETQYF
TRBV27	TRBJ2-7	-	CASSPGAPQDDVLSSYEQYF
TRBV2	TRBJ2-7	-	CASSEQYSYEQYF
TRBV7-9	TRBJ2-7	-	CASSAAGTGVYEQYF
TRBV5-1	TRBJ2-4	-	CASRGIQYF
TRBV28	TRBJ2-5	once	CASTIAGQAIETQYF
TRBV9	TRBJ1-3	-	CASSLQGGHGNTIYF
TRBV5-4	TRBJ2-7	-	CASSTGTSSYEQYF
TRBV9	TRBJ2-7	-	CASSVGQGFSYEQYF
TRBV19	TRBJ2-1	-	CASSIAGGLLVDNEQFF
TRBV11-3	TRBJ1-1	-	CASSLGGPEAFF
TRBV27	TRBJ2-1	-	CASSFPGGPYNEQFF
TRBV5-1	TRBJ2-1	-	CASSFRPNQFPNEQFF
TRBV30	TRBJ1-1	-	CAWSVRISLAGLNTEAFF
TRBV27	TRBJ2-7	-	CASSPSEGELLYEQYF
TRBV7-9	TRBJ2-7	-	CASTGDDAYEQYF
TRBV7-9	TRBJ2-3	-	CASSPAFGTGPDTQYF
TRBV9	TRBJ2-3	once	CASSVGTSGGFTDTQYF
TRBV9	TRBJ1-1	-	CASSVASQGANTEAFF
TRBV4-1	TRBJ2-1	-	CASSQDNSDSPNEQFF
TRBV30	TRBJ1-5	-	CAWSDRHSEIYSNQPQHF
TRBV6-1	TRBJ1-6	-	CASNLEQGWNSPLHF
TRBV5-1	TRBJ2-7	once	CASSFTGGGTNDEQYF
TRBV5-6	TRBJ2-2	-	CASSLNSGQGRTGELFF
TRBV12-5	TRBJ1-5	-	CASAAPLSTDQPQHF
TRBV30	TRBJ2-7	-	CAWSLTGGGYEQYF
TRBV11-3	TRBJ2-2	-	CASSGDRAGTGELFF
TRBV11-2	TRBJ1-1	-	CASSLLGTEAFF
TRBV6-5	TRBJ2-2	-	CASSPDTDGTGELFF
TRBV2	TRBJ2-1	-	CASSDPPGGNEQFF